What follows are 28 T cell receptor beta chains derived from one specimen sequenced in a study of T cells in women clearing cervical HPV infection. The data were produced by immunoSEQ multiplex PCR, yet TCRdb's version contains in-frame clones alone and is incomplete. The repertoire table contains about 21,000 clones. Material for sequencing was blood buffy coat. These receptors originate from a woman between 18 and 69 years old with a cervical HPV16 infection that either progressed to CIN3+ or cleared (not recorded which).

Worth noting for this clone: Read sequence stops 3 residues before the CDR3 end, and the germline J gene provides the missing end. J is TRBJ2-7 and V is TRBV18; D possibly corresponds to TRBD2 (5 bases). V was trimmed by 3 bases and J by 2 bases, leaving 11 bases between them. This CDR3 has 14 residues. The V gene's germline CDR1 is KGHSH and CDR2 LQKENI. The CDR3 is CASSPAGNPYEQYF. The CDR3 bases that were read are TGTGCCAGCTCACCGGCGGGCAACCCCTACGAG.

Worth noting for this clone: The read finishes 3 residues shy of the CDR3 end, and the germline J gene is used to complete it. V and J are TRBV30 and TRBJ1-2, with D possibly matching TRBD1 (6 bases). Germline V gene lookup returns CDR1 GTSNPN and CDR2 SVGIG (reference sequence). The length of the CDR3 is 13 residues. V lost 1 base and J lost 4, with 10 bases in between. This CDR3 reads CAWSDGQLYGYTF. The CDR3 bases that were read are TGTGCCTGGAGTGATGGACAGCTCTATGGC.

As for this clone: The read terminates 3 residues before the CDR3 end, so the remaining end is supplied by the germline J gene. This sequence joins TRBV29-1 and TRBJ1-4, with TRBD1 matching 11 bases. Germline V lookup: CDR1 SQVTM, CDR2 ANQGSEA. Trimming cost V 6 bases and J 8 bases; bases outside gene matches: 5. The CDR3 runs 13 residues. The CDR3 reads CSVSGQGEEKLFF. The DNA read from the CDR3 is TGCAGCGTCTCGGGACAGGGGGAGGAAAAA.

About this clone itself: The read ends 3 residues before the CDR3 terminus; that terminus is restored from the germline J gene. The chain uses TRBV6-2 or TRBV6-3 and TRBJ2-5; TRBD1 might be the D (5 bases). V was clipped by 4 bases and J by 6 bases, with 12 bases between them. CDR1 and CDR2 from the germline V gene are MNHEY and SVGEGT. CDR3 length: 13 residues. CDR3 region: CASSSQGLQTQYF. CDR3 bases read: TGTGCCAGCAGTTCGCAGGGATTGCAGACC.

With respect to this clone: The observed sequence ends 3 residues before the CDR3 terminus, with the missing tail filled in from the germline J gene. The chain uses TRBV29-1 and TRBJ1-1, with 7 bases aligning to TRBD1. The junction had 3 bases not matched to a gene; V was cut back by 4 bases and J by 1 base. CDR1 is SQVTM and CDR2 is ANQGSEA in the germline V gene. The CDR3 has 13 amino acids. Incomplete CDR3 DNA: TGCAGCGTTGCGGGACAGTGGAACACTGAA. This gives the protein CSVAGQWNTE. The entire CDR3 protein is CSVAGQWNTEAFF.

As to this clone: The CDR3 end lies 3 residues beyond the end of the read and is filled in from the germline J gene. The chain couples TRBV12-3 or TRBV12-4 to TRBJ2-3; 9 positions match TRBD1. This CDR3 is built from 14 residues. The junction had 4 bases not matched to a gene; V was cut back by 6 bases and J by 3 bases. The sequenced CDR3 bases are TGTGCCAGCAGGAGACAGGGGGTGACAGATACG. Its translation is CASRRQGVTDT. The complete CDR3 protein is CASRRQGVTDTQYF.

Notes on this clone: The read is 3 residues too short to cover the CDR3 end, so that end is filled in from the germline J gene. V gene TRBV7-8 combines with J gene TRBJ2-7; 7 bases align to TRBD1. The CDR3 loop spans 14 amino acids. Germline CDR1 is SGHVS and CDR2 is FQNEAQ. With V trimmed by 5 bases and J by 3 bases, 7 bases remained unmatched. CDR3 bases read: TGTGCCAGCAGCCTACAGACAGGGTTCTACGAG. Translating gives CASSLQTGFYE. The CDR3 in its entirety is CASSLQTGFYEQYF.

As concerns this clone: The read ends 3 residues before the CDR3 terminus; that terminus is restored from the germline J gene. The V gene is TRBV10-1, the J gene TRBJ2-5, with a possible D match to TRBD2 (5 bases). The V end was cut by 4 bases, the J end by 4 bases, with 19 bases between. The CDR3 is made up of 16 amino acids. Germline CDR1 is WNHNN and CDR2 is SYGVQD (reference sequence). This chain's CDR3 is CASSGTALGGRETQYF. CDR3 bases read: TGCGCCAGCAGTGGGACCGCACTAGGAGGTCGAGAGACC.

The covered CDR3 bases are TGCAGTGCTAGAGATCCGGGCAGGGGGAACTATGGC. The encoded protein is CSARDPGRGNYG. The whole CDR3 sequence reads CSARDPGRGNYGYTF. The chain carries TRBV20-1 and TRBJ1-2; 7 nucleotides agree with TRBD1. The CDR3 end lies 3 residues beyond the end of the read and is filled in from the germline J gene. The CDR3 is 15 amino acids. Germline V gene lookup returns CDR1 DFQATT and CDR2 SNEGSKA (reference sequence). V dropped 0 bases and J dropped 2; count of bases not matched to a gene: 6.

Worth noting for this clone: The CDR3 is cut off 3 residues early in the read; its end comes from the germline J gene. The chain uses TRBV11-3 and TRBJ2-2, with D perhaps matching TRBD1 (6 bases). Germline V gene sequence: CDR1 SGHNT, CDR2 YENEEA. Trimming took 1 base from V and 5 from J, leaving 11 bases between them. The CDR3 contains 15 residues. The CDR3 loop is CASSLGVQGTGELFF. The CDR3 DNA, read in part, is TGTGCCAGCAGCTTAGGGGTACAGGGAACCGGGGAG.

Turning to this clone: The read halts 3 residues ahead of the CDR3 end, with the missing end drawn from the germline J gene. The rearrangement joins TRBV2 to TRBJ2-1; 8 bases align to TRBD2. The CDR3 length is 14 residues. Germline V CDR1 and CDR2: SNHLY, FYNNEI. Trimming cost V 8 bases and J 0 bases; bases outside gene matches: 3. The CDR3: CASGAGVSYNEQFF. The part of the CDR3 DNA that was read is TGTGCCAGCGGAGCGGGAGTCTCCTACAATGAG.

In the case of this clone: The read gets to within 3 residues of the CDR3 end, and the germline J gene fills in the rest. The chain links TRBV7-2 to TRBJ2-3; tentatively, D is TRBD2 (6 bases). CDR1 SGHTA and CDR2 FQGNSA come from the germline V gene. V lost 1 base and J 5 bases, leaving 10 bases between the germline ends. The CDR3 loop spans 14 amino acids. The CDR3 bases that were read are TGTGCCAGCAGCTTAGGGACTATTTTAGATACG. Translating it yields CASSLGTILDT. The full CDR3 sequence reads CASSLGTILDTQYF.

On this clone itself: The read finishes 3 residues shy of the CDR3 end, and the germline J gene is used to complete it. The V call is TRBV7-3, the J call TRBJ1-1, with TRBD1 as a possible D gene (6 bases). This CDR3 region has 13 residues. Per the germline V gene, CDR1 is SGHTA and CDR2 is FQGTGA. V shed 5 bases and J shed 5 bases, with 12 bases lying between them. The covered CDR3 bases are TGTGCCAGCAGCATTACAGGGAGAACTGAA. This gives the protein CASSITGRTE. The entire CDR3 is CASSITGRTEAFF.

Note on this clone: The read is 3 residues too short to cover the CDR3 end, so that end is filled in from the germline J gene. The chain has TRBV2 and TRBJ2-1, with 10 bases that match TRBD2. Germline V lookup: CDR1 SNHLY, CDR2 FYNNEI. J gave up 5 bases and V 6 bases, and 7 bases lay outside the gene matches. This CDR3 has 15 amino acids. The CDR3 protein is CASRKSGGANNEQFF. The part of the CDR3 DNA that was read is TGTGCCAGCAGAAAAAGCGGGGGGGCGAACAATGAG.

As to this clone: Read data end 3 residues before the CDR3 end; the end is taken from the germline J gene. The chain is built from TRBV5-1 and TRBJ2-3; 7 positions agree with TRBD2. V shed 3 bases, J shed 0 bases, and the junction held 7 bases outside the gene matches. CDR1 and CDR2 (germline): SGHRS, YFSETQ. The CDR3 sequence is 16 residues long. The CDR3 DNA, read in part, is TGCGCCAGCAGCTCTCCCGGGGGGACGAGCACAGATACG. Its translation: CASSSPGGTSTDT. The entire CDR3 is CASSSPGGTSTDTQYF.

A remark on this clone: The CDR3 end falls 3 residues outside the read, so it is completed with the germline J gene. The V call is TRBV20-1, the J call TRBJ2-2; weak D call: TRBD2 (5 bases). The CDR3 is 13 amino acids. V lost 6 bases and J 1 base, leaving 9 bases between the germline ends. Germline lookup yields CDR1 DFQATT and CDR2 SNEGSKA (reference sequence). This CDR3 reads CSAAEGNTGELFF. The sequenced CDR3 bases are TGCAGTGCGGCAGAGGGGAACACCGGGGAG.

As for this clone: The missing CDR3 end, 3 residues past where the read stops, is filled in from the germline J gene. The chain joins TRBV5-1 to TRBJ2-3; 7 nucleotides align to TRBD1. Germline V lookup: CDR1 SGHRS, CDR2 YFSETQ. The CDR3 runs to 15 residues. This CDR3 is CASSLGSGGNQPQYF. The covered CDR3 bases are TGCGCCAGCAGCTTGGGCTCAGGGGGAAATCAGCCG.

A remark on this clone: The read ends 3 residues early relative to the CDR3; the germline J gene fills the gap. This chain joins TRBV5-1 and TRBJ2-1; 9 positions match TRBD1. V shed 4 bases and J 4 bases; nucleotides not matched to a gene: 6. The V gene's germline CDR1 is SGHRS and CDR2 YFSETQ. The CDR3 extends over 15 amino acids. Incomplete CDR3 DNA: TGCGCCAGCAGCCCCGGGACAGGGACATACAATGAG. It encodes CASSPGTGTYNE. The CDR3 in its entirety is CASSPGTGTYNEQFF.

This clone shows up as medium-sized by frequency. Sequencing ends 3 residues short of the CDR3 end; the germline J gene provides the rest. The chain recombines TRBV19 with TRBJ2-5; D remains unclear. CDR1 and CDR2 (germline): LNHDA, SQIVND (reference sequence). The CDR3 loop spans 15 amino acids. V was clipped by 9 bases and J by 4 bases, with 21 bases between them. CDR3 DNA, as far as it was read: TGTGCCAGCAAACAGTACGACGCTGGTGGAGAGACC. Protein sequence: CASKQYDAGGET. The full CDR3 protein reads CASKQYDAGGETQYF.

The CDR3 spells CASSGLVGVEQYF. CDR3 DNA (partial): TGTGCCAGCAGTGGCTTGGTCGGGGTCGAG. The J gene is TRBJ2-7, the V gene TRBV6-2 or TRBV6-3, with TRBD2 as a possible D gene (5 bases). The read terminates 3 residues before the CDR3 end, so the remaining end is supplied by the germline J gene. Germline V CDR1 and CDR2: MNHEY, SVGEGT. The CDR3 loop spans 13 amino acids. V was trimmed by 5 bases and J by 6 bases, leaving 14 bases between them.

About this clone: The read terminates 3 residues ahead of where the CDR3 ends, so the germline J gene completes it. V gene TRBV10-1 combines with J gene TRBJ2-2; 12 bases are a match to TRBD2. After removal of 9 bases from V and 7 bases from J, the junction contained 6 bases not matched to a gene. Germline V gives CDR1 WNHNN, CDR2 SYGVQD (reference sequence). The CDR3 is made up of 14 amino acids. The CDR3 bases that were read are TGCGCCAGAAGACTAGCGGGAGTAGTCGGGGAG. The encoded protein is CARRLAGVVGE. The whole CDR3 sequence is CARRLAGVVGELFF.

Details on this clone: The read ends 3 residues shy of where the CDR3 ends; the end is completed using the germline J gene. The chain carries TRBV24-1 and TRBJ2-1; no firm D call. Deletions cut 9 bases from V and 4 bases from J, with 12 bases between. The CDR3 consists of 13 residues. Germline CDR1 and CDR2: KGHDR and SFDVKD. The sequenced CDR3 bases are TGTGCCACCCAAAGTGCGATATACAATGAG. Protein product: CATQSAIYNE. The whole CDR3 sequence is CATQSAIYNEQFF.

This chain's CDR3 is CASSDRMNTEAFF. The sequenced CDR3 bases are TGTGCCAGCAGTGACAGGATGAACACTGAA. J is TRBJ1-1 and V is TRBV6-1; no clear D gene. The CDR3 end is not reached by the read, which stops 3 residues before it; the germline J gene fills it in. The CDR3 covers 13 residues. V was trimmed by 3 bases and J by 0 bases, leaving 5 bases between them. Germline lookup yields CDR1 MNHNS and CDR2 SASEGT.

Notes on this clone: From the germline J gene comes the end of the CDR3, since the read stops 3 residues before it. The chain recombines TRBV2 with TRBJ2-5, with 10 nucleotides matching TRBD2. This CDR3 contains 15 residues. Germline V gene sequence: CDR1 SNHLY, CDR2 FYNNEI. With 8 bases clipped from V and 6 bases from J, the junction kept 12 bases outside the gene matches. Here the CDR3 reads CASFNQRGGSQTQYF. Partial CDR3 DNA: TGTGCCAGCTTCAATCAGCGGGGGGGCAGCCAGACC.

As regards this clone: The read stops 3 residues short of the end of the CDR3; the missing end is completed from the germline J gene. V usage is TRBV7-9 and J usage is TRBJ2-7; possibly TRBD2 for D (6 bases). The CDR3 runs 13 residues. V shed 0 bases and J shed 3 bases, with 6 bases lying between them. Germline CDR1 and CDR2: SEHNR and FQNEAQ (reference sequence). Partial CDR3 DNA: TGTGCCAGCAGCTTAGCGACTAGCTACGAG. Encoded protein: CASSLATSYE. The full CDR3 sequence reads CASSLATSYEQYF.

Note on this clone: A read error may produce the germline difference seen at one junction end. The read stops 3 residues short of the end of the CDR3; the missing end is completed from the germline J gene. This sequence joins TRBV4-2 and TRBJ1-2, with D perhaps matching TRBD1 (6 bases). The CDR3 totals 16 residues. The germline V gene encodes CDR1 LGHNA and CDR2 YNFKEQ. Incomplete CDR3 DNA: TGCGCCAGCAGCCAAGATTGGGGGCCAGGGGAGAATGGC. Translating gives CASSQDWGPGENG. The complete CDR3 sequence is CASSQDWGPGENGYTF.

Worth noting for this clone: The CDR3 is cut off 3 residues early in the read; its end comes from the germline J gene. The genes are TRBV11-2 and TRBJ1-3; D is uncertain. This CDR3 has 12 amino acids. Looked up from germline, CDR1 is SGHAT and CDR2 is FQNNGV. The CDR3 spells CASSLSEGSIYF. CDR3 DNA (partial): TGTGCCAGCAGCTTATCAGAGGGTTCC.

Turning to this clone: The read comes to an end 3 residues before the CDR3 does, leaving the germline J gene to fill in the end. J is TRBJ1-2 and V is TRBV5-1, with TRBD1 identical over 7 bases. The CDR3 spans 15 residues. Trimming cost V 4 bases and J 5 bases; bases outside gene matches: 11. Germline V gene data show CDR1 as SGHRS and CDR2 as YFSETQ. The CDR3 region is CASSLGTALGYGYTF. Partial CDR3 DNA: TGCGCCAGCAGCCTTGGGACAGCTCTCGGATATGGC.